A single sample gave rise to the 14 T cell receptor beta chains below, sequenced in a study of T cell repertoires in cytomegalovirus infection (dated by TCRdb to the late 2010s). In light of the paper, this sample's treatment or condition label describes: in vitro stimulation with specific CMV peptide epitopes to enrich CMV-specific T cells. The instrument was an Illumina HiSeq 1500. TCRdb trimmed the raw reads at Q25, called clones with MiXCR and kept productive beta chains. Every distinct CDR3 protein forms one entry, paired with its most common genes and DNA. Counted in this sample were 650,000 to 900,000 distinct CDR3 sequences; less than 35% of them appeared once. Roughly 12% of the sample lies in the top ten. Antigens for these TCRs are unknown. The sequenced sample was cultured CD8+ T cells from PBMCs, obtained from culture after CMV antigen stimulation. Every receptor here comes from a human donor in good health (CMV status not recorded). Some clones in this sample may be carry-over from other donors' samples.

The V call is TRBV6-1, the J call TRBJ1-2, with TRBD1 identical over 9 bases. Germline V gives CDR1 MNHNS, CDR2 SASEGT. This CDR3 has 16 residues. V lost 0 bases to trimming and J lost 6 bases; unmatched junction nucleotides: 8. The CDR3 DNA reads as TGTGCCAGCAGTGAAGCTGAGACAGGGGGTATTGATGGCTACACCTTC. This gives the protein CASSEAETGGIDGYTF.

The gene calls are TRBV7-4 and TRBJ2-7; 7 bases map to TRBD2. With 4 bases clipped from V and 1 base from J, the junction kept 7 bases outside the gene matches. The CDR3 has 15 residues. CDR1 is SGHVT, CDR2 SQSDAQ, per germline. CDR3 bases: TGTGCCAGCAGCTCCCGGCAGGGAGGGTCCTACGAGCAGTACTTC. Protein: CASSSRQGGSYEQYF.

CDR3 coding DNA: TGTGCCACCTCATCACTGGGCGGTATGAACACTGAAGCTTTCTTT. Its translation is CATSSLGGMNTEAFF. The chain carries TRBV6-2 or TRBV6-3 and TRBJ1-1; no clear D. This CDR3 contains 15 residues. Per the germline V gene, CDR1 is MNHEY and CDR2 is SVGEGT. The V end lost 10 bases, the J end lost 0 bases, and 18 bases lay between the germline ends.

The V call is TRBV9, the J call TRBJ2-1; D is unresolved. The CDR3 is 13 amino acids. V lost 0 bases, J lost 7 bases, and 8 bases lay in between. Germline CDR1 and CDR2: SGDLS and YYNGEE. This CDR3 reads CASSVASGNEQFF. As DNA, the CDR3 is TGTGCCAGCAGCGTAGCCAGTGGGAATGAGCAGTTCTTC.

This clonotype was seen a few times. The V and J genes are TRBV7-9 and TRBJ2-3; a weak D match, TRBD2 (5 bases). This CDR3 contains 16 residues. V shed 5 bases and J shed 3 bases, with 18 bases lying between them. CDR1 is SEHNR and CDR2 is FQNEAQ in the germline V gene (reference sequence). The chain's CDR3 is CASSPIPGVRTDTQYF. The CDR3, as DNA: TGTGCCAGCAGCCCGATCCCCGGGGTGAGGACAGATACGCAGTATTTT. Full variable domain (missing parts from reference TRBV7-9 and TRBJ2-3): DTGVSQNPRHKITKRGQNVTFRCDPISEHNRLYWYRQTLGQGPEFLTYFQNEAQLEKSRLLSDRFSAERPKGSFSTLEIQRTEQGDSAMYLCASSPIPGVRTDTQYFGPGTRLTVL.

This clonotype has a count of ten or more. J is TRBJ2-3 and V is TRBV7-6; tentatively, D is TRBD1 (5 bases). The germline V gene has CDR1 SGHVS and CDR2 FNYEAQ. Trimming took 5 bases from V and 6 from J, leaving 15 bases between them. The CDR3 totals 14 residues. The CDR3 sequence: CASSTGPPGDTQYF. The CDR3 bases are TGTGCCAGCAGCACAGGCCCTCCCGGGGATACGCAGTATTTT.

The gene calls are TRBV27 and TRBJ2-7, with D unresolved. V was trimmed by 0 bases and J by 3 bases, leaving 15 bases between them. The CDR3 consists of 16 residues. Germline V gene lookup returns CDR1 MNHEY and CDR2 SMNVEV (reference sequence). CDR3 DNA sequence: TGTGCCAGCAGTTTATCCGCCGGCAGTTTCGGCTACGAGCAGTACTTC. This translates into CASSLSAGSFGYEQYF.

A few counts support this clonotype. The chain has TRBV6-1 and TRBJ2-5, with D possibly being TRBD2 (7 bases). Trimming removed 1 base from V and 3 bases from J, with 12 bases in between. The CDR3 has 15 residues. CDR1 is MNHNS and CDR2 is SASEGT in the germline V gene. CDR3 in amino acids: CASSEGTGREETQYF. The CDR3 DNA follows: TGTGCCAGCAGTGAAGGTACAGGGAGGGAAGAGACCCAGTACTTC.

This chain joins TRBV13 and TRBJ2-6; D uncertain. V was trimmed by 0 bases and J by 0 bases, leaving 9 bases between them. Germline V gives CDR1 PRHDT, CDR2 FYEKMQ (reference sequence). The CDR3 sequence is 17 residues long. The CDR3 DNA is TGTGCCAGCAGCTTAGGAGTTCAGAGCTCTGGGGCCAACGTCCTGACTTTC. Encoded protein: CASSLGVQSSGANVLTF.

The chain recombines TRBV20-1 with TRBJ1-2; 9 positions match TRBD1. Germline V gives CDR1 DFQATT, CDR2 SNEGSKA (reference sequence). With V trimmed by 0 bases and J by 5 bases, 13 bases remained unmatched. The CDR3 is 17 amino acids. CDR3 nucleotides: TGCAGTGCTAGAGAATTATCCGGGACAGGGATAGGTTATGGCTACACCTTC. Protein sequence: CSARELSGTGIGYGYTF.

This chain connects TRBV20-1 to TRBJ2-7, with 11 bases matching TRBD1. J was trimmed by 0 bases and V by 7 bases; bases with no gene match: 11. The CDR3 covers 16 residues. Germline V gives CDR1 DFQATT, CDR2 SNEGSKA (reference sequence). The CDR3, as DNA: TGCAGTGTTCGGGACAGGGGGGACGGGAGCTCCTACGAGCAGTACGTC. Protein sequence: CSVRDRGDGSSYEQYV.

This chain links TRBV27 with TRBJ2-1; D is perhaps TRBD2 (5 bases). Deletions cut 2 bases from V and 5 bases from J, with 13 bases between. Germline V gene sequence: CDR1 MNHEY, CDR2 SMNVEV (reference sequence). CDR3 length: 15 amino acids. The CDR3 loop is CASSLTRIRDNEQFF. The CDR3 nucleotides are TGTGCCAGCAGTTTAACTAGAATTCGGGACAATGAGCAGTTCTTC.

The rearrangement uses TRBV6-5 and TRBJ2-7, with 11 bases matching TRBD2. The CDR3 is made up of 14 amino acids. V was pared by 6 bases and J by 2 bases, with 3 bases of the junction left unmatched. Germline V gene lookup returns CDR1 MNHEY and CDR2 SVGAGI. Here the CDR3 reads CASRTSGAAYEQYV. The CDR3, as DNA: TGTGCCAGCAGGACTAGCGGGGCCGCCTACGAGCAGTACGTC.

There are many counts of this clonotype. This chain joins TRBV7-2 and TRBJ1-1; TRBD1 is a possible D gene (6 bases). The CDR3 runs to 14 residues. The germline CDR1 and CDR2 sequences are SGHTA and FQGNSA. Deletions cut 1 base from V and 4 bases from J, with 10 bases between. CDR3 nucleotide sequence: TGTGCCAGCAGCTTAGACCGGGGGGCCACTGAAGCTTTCTTT. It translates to CASSLDRGATEAFF. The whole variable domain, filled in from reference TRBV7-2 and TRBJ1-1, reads GAGVSQSPSNKVTEKGKDVELRCDPISGHTALYWYRQSLGQGLEFLIYFQGNSAPDKSGLPSDRFSAERTGGSVSTLTIQRTQQEDSAVYLCASSLDRGATEAFFGQGTRLTVV.